Sequencing of this T cell receptor beta chain was carried out in a study of preoperative IRX-2 immunotherapy in early breast cancer. As for treatment: preoperative locoregional IRX-2 cytokine immunotherapy. This phase Ib study tested locoregional IRX-2 cytokine immunotherapy given before surgery. This CDR3 region has 13 residues. V gave up 5 bases and J gave up 6 bases, with 14 bases separating them. Germline values: CDR1 MNHGY, CDR2 SAAAGT. Generated by immunoSEQ multiplex PCR, the TCRdb table keeps only in-frame clones and is missing some. The table includes over 25,000 clones, over 80% detected once.

The chain uses TRBV6-8 and TRBJ2-7; a weak D match, TRBD1 (6 bases). The specimen was lymph node tissue, collected from a patient treated with IRX-2 immunotherapy. This sequence originates from a human donor with breast cancer. This chain's CDR3 is CASSENRVVEQYF. As DNA, the CDR3 is TGTGCCAGCAGTGAGAACAGGGTGGTCGAGCAGTACTTC.